One sample yielded the 24 T cell receptor beta chains listed below, sequenced in a study of monozygotic twins with inflammatory bowel disease. With the 5' RACE reads reprocessed, TCRdb shows one record per CDR3 protein and no DNA. This specimen shows more than 300,000 distinct CDR3 sequences; the ten leading clones hold approximately 2.4%. Source material: blood. The source is a human donor with ulcerative colitis or Crohn's disease, or a healthy co-twin of an affected twin (not recorded which).

The chain uses TRBV5-5 and TRBJ2-5; the TRBD1 assignment by TCRdb is unverifiable without DNA. The CDR3 has 14 amino acids. Germline V gene sequence: CDR1 SGHKS, CDR2 YYEKEE (reference sequence). The CDR3 here is CASSIRTGSETQYF.

The genes are TRBV7-9 and TRBJ2-1. This CDR3 has 12 residues. Per the germline V gene, CDR1 is SEHNR and CDR2 is FQNEAQ (reference sequence). Here the CDR3 reads CASSLIKDEQFF.

V and J are TRBV5-1 and TRBJ2-3; the D call from TCRdb, TRBD1, cannot be confirmed without DNA. Per the germline V gene, CDR1 is SGHRS and CDR2 is YFSETQ. The CDR3 loop spans 16 amino acids. CDR3 region: CASSPRQGDSTDTQYF.

The chain carries TRBV20-1 and TRBJ1-2; without DNA, the TCRdb call of TRBD1 cannot be checked. Germline assignment: CDR1 DFQATT and CDR2 SNEGSKA (reference sequence). CDR3 length equals 14 residues. The CDR3 sequence is CSATKAGTGYGYTF.

The chain combines TRBV11-3 with TRBJ1-1. There are 13 residues in the CDR3. CDR1 and CDR2 from the germline V gene are SGHNT and YENEEA. The CDR3 is CASSREGYTEAFF.

The chain couples TRBV30 to TRBJ2-2; TCRdb gives TRBD1 as the D gene, but with no DNA this cannot be confirmed. The germline CDR1 and CDR2 sequences are GTSNPN and SVGIG (reference sequence). The CDR3 covers 15 residues. This chain's CDR3 is CACPTGTRNTGELFF.

The chain uses TRBV5-1 and TRBJ2-7. The CDR3 loop spans 14 amino acids. In germline, CDR1 is SGHRS, CDR2 YFSETQ. The chain's CDR3 is CASSLEQIPNEQYF.

The chain carries TRBV5-1 and TRBJ1-1; the D call from TCRdb, TRBD1, cannot be confirmed without DNA. This CDR3 has 15 amino acids. Germline CDR1 and CDR2: SGHRS and YFSETQ. The CDR3: CASSLEGTRNTEAFF.

The chain links TRBV12-3 or TRBV12-4 to TRBJ1-1. This CDR3 is 13 amino acids long. CDR3 in amino acids: CASSPPAGGQAFF.

The rearrangement uses TRBV28 and TRBJ2-2; TCRdb names TRBD2, which stays unverified in the absence of DNA. Per germline, CDR1 MDHEN and CDR2 SYDVKM. This CDR3 is built from 14 residues. CDR3 protein: CASTSGGFVLELFF.

The genes are TRBV5-8 and TRBJ1-1; TCRdb indicates TRBD1, and absent DNA this call remains unverified. The CDR3 sequence is 14 residues long. From germline, CDR1 is SGHTS and CDR2 YDEGEE. This CDR3 reads CASSWTDGGTEAFF.

V is TRBV4-1 and J is TRBJ1-5; with no DNA, the TCRdb D assignment of TRBD1 cannot be verified. The CDR3 runs 16 residues. Germline V gene lookup returns CDR1 MGHRA and CDR2 YSYEKL. The CDR3 loop reads CASSQRGGQGPQPQHF.

The chain is built from TRBV20-1 and TRBJ2-2; as DNA is missing, the TRBD1 call by TCRdb cannot be tested. Looked up from germline, CDR1 is DFQATT and CDR2 is SNEGSKA (reference sequence). This CDR3 spans 14 amino acids. The chain's CDR3 is CSATKGGDTGELFF.

V gene TRBV4-3 combines with J gene TRBJ1-4; the D gene TCRdb calls, TRBD1, cannot be checked with no DNA. From germline, CDR1 is LGHNA and CDR2 YSLEER. The length of the CDR3 is 17 residues. CDR3: CASSQGTRVTTNEKLFF.

The chain combines TRBV5-1 with TRBJ2-3; the D call from TCRdb, TRBD1, cannot be confirmed without DNA. Germline V gene sequence: CDR1 SGHRS, CDR2 YFSETQ. The CDR3 extends over 14 amino acids. CDR3 sequence reads: CASSSGQGTDTQYF.

This chain links TRBV7-3 with TRBJ2-7. The CDR3 is made up of 15 amino acids. Per the germline V gene, CDR1 is SGHTA and CDR2 is FQGTGA. CDR3 protein: CASSLAAGDTYEQYF.

The chain carries TRBV15 and TRBJ2-7; TCRdb gives TRBD1 as the D gene, but with no DNA this cannot be confirmed. Germline values: CDR1 LNHNV, CDR2 YYDKDF (reference sequence). The CDR3 consists of 13 residues. CDR3 protein: CATSRTGTYEQYF.

The CDR3 loop reads CSALTGTGGVYEQYF. This chain connects TRBV20-1 to TRBJ2-7; TCRdb's D gene call, TRBD1, goes unchecked for lack of DNA. Per germline, CDR1 DFQATT and CDR2 SNEGSKA (reference sequence). CDR3 size: 15 residues.

The chain couples TRBV11-1 to TRBJ2-3; TCRdb indicates TRBD2, and absent DNA this call remains unverified. There are 18 residues in the CDR3. Germline loops: CDR1 SGHAT, CDR2 FQDESV (reference sequence). This CDR3 reads CASSFDTPSGGYTDTQYF.

The chain combines TRBV16 with TRBJ1-1. In germline, CDR1 is KGHSY, CDR2 FQNENV. CDR3 length: 16 residues. CDR3 region: CASSQQYHSGNTEAFF.

The V and J genes are TRBV6-5 and TRBJ1-5. From germline, CDR1 is MNHEY and CDR2 SVGAGI. The CDR3 totals 14 residues. The CDR3 sequence is CASSYLGLNQPQHF.

The V and J genes are TRBV12-5 and TRBJ1-2; TCRdb lists TRBD1, though no DNA is available to test this call. CDR1 and CDR2 from the germline V gene are LGHNT and FRNRAP. The CDR3 is 17 amino acids. Here the CDR3 reads CASGLVMDRGVGYGYTF.

The chain uses TRBV7-2 and TRBJ1-2; the TCRdb D gene call, TRBD1, has no DNA to confirm it. The CDR3 covers 15 residues. The germline gives CDR1 SGHTA, CDR2 FQGNSA. This chain's CDR3 is CASINRQDFGDGYTF.

This sequence joins TRBV5-1 and TRBJ1-6. The CDR3 contains 15 residues. The germline CDR1 and CDR2 sequences are SGHRS and YFSETQ. The CDR3 protein is CASTTRSPNNSPLHF.